The TCR beta chain under discussion was sequenced for a study of tumor-infiltrating lymphocytes in oesophageal squamous cell carcinoma (dated by TCRdb to about 2016). Note on this clonotype: What antigen it recognizes has not been identified. Likely a read error: the CDR3 ends without its conserved phenylalanine or tryptophan. The limits of the CDR3 on the DNA are not certain, so only TCRdb's listed CDR3 is given.

The receptor library was made with PCR. TCRdb shows the sequencer as Illumina HiSeq 2000. Starting from the raw public reads, TCRdb applied fastp trimming at Q25, assembled clones with MiXCR and retained in-frame beta chains. Entries are consolidated by CDR3 protein sequence, retaining the most common genes and DNA. The table for this sample lists about 16,000 distinct CDR3 sequences; approximately 50% of them were counted only once. The ten largest clones take up about 20% of the sample. CDR1 and CDR2, looked up from the germline V gene, are SGDLS and YYNGEE. The CDR3 totals 9 residues, both ends included.

The chain is assembled from TRBV9 and TRBJ2-2; the table names TRBD2, a call not compared with the DNA. The material sequenced was esophageal tumor tissue. This TCR was recovered from a male donor with esophageal squamous cell carcinoma. The CDR3 protein sequence reads: CASSGAQVS.